These T cell receptor beta chains were read from a single sample in a study of blood T cell repertoires in COVID-19. Assay: immunoSEQ multiplex PCR; the TCRdb copy retains only in-frame clones and omits some. The repertoire consists of about 210,000 clones, with 89% occurring once and the leading ten covering 4.8%. The sample consisted of peripheral blood. The receptors derive from a woman aged 35 to 49 with acute or convalescent COVID-19. Both conserved end residues are part of each CDR3. A D gene is named only where the DNA matches it firmly. Clone sizes are given selectively: once, few, many, or a class where the clone is expanded.

CDR3 protein,CDR3 DNA,J gene,clone size,D gene,V gene
CAWSGGRGRAFF,TGTGCCTGGAGTGGGGGGCGCGGGAGGGCTTTCTTT,TRBJ1-1,-,-,TRBV30
CASSLSGGGGNQPQHF,TGTGCCAGCAGTTTATCAGGCGGCGGGGGCAATCAGCCCCAGCATTTT,TRBJ1-5,-,-,TRBV27
CASSRSGTNYNEQFF,TGTGCCAGCAGCCGCTCCGGGACTAACTACAATGAGCAGTTCTTC,TRBJ2-1,-,TRBD2,TRBV11-2
CASSNNPGGGTDTQYF,TGTGCCAGCAGCAATAACCCTGGGGGGGGCACAGATACGCAGTATTTT,TRBJ2-3,-,TRBD2,TRBV9
CATSESPGTRPSDTQYF,TGTGCCACCAGTGAATCCCCCGGGACTAGGCCTTCAGATACGCAGTATTTT,TRBJ2-3,-,TRBD2,TRBV24-1
CASSEARVIGYTF,TGTGCCAGCAGTGAAGCCCGGGTAATCGGCTACACCTTC,TRBJ1-2,once,-,TRBV2
CASSQGRSGDNEQFF,TGTGCCAGCAGCCAAGGACGAAGCGGGGACAATGAGCAGTTCTTC,TRBJ2-1,-,TRBD2,TRBV4-2
CASNFIEDGTNDEQFF,TGTGCCAGCAATTTTATCGAGGATGGGACTAACGATGAGCAGTTCTTC,TRBJ2-1,-,TRBD2,TRBV27
CATSGGSKETQYF,TGTGCCACCAGTGGCGGTAGCAAAGAGACCCAGTACTTC,TRBJ2-5,-,-,TRBV24-1
CASSPGFEPQHF,TGTGCCAGCAGCCCGGGTTTCGAGCCCCAGCATTTT,TRBJ1-5,-,-,TRBV7-8
CASSQGEIKETQYF,TGTGCCAGCAGCCAAGGGGAAATAAAAGAGACCCAGTACTTC,TRBJ2-5,-,-,TRBV5-6
CASSPNQGQPQHF,TGTGCCAGCTCACCTAACCAGGGCCAGCCCCAGCATTTT,TRBJ1-5,-,-,TRBV18
CAWSQDSGNTIYF,TGTGCCTGGAGTCAAGACAGCGGAAACACCATATATTTT,TRBJ1-3,-,-,TRBV30
CASSGGQAPPANYGYTF,TGTGCCAGTAGTGGAGGACAGGCTCCACCTGCGAACTATGGCTACACCTTC,TRBJ1-2,-,TRBD1,TRBV19
CASSSLSKMNTEAFF,TGTGCCAGCAGCTCCCTCAGTAAAATGAACACTGAAGCTTTCTTT,TRBJ1-1,once,-,TRBV5-4
CASSSPIDNEQFF,TGCGCCAGCAGCTCGCCGATAGACAATGAGCAGTTCTTC,TRBJ2-1,-,-,TRBV5-1
CASSTGGNQPQHF,TGTGCCAGCAGTACAGGGGGCAATCAGCCCCAGCATTTT,TRBJ1-5,-,TRBD1,TRBV2
CASSSPLRTLNTEAFF,TGTGCCAGCAGCTCCCCACTCAGGACTCTGAACACTGAAGCTTTCTTT,TRBJ1-1,-,-,TRBV5-8
CASTATGFDSPLHF,TGTGCCAGCACCGCGACAGGGTTTGATTCACCCCTCCACTTT,TRBJ1-6,-,TRBD1,TRBV13
CASSLRGTTGNTIYF,TGTGCCAGCAGCTTAAGGGGTACGACTGGAAACACCATATATTTT,TRBJ1-3,once,-,TRBV7-2
CATRGETQYF,TGTGCCACCAGGGGGGAGACCCAGTACTTC,TRBJ2-5,-,TRBD1,TRBV19
CAWSGQGAQPQHF,TGTGCCTGGAGTGGGCAGGGGGCACAGCCCCAGCATTTT,TRBJ1-5,-,TRBD1,TRBV30
CASSLGVVGGYTF,TGTGCCAGCAGCTTAGGAGTTGTCGGTGGCTACACCTTC,TRBJ1-2,-,-,TRBV11-2
CASRMTSRTQYF,TGTGCCAGCAGGATGACTTCCCGGACCCAGTACTTC,TRBJ2-5,-,-,TRBV6-5
CASGLAAGTGHRGEAFF,TGTGCTAGTGGTTTGGCTGCCGGGACAGGACATCGGGGTGAAGCTTTCTTT,TRBJ1-1,once,TRBD1,TRBV12-5
CASSEYLTGEKLFF,TGTGCCAGCAGTGAATATCTAACAGGGGAAAAACTGTTTTTT,TRBJ1-4,-,-,TRBV25-1
CASSISSTLYSGNTIYF,TGTGCCAGTAGTATATCTTCGACTCTCTACTCTGGAAACACCATATATTTT,TRBJ1-3,few,-,TRBV19
CASSYPHFGAANEKLFF,TGTGCCAGCAGTTACCCTCACTTTGGAGCCGCTAATGAAAAACTGTTTTTT,TRBJ1-4,-,-,TRBV6-2/TRBV6-3
CATREGGTGNTIYF,TGTGCCACCAGAGAAGGGGGCACTGGAAACACCATATATTTT,TRBJ1-3,once,TRBD1,TRBV15
CASSRGQANSPLHF,TGTGCCAGCAGTCGAGGACAGGCTAATTCACCCCTCCACTTT,TRBJ1-6,-,TRBD1,TRBV7-9
CASSIGRAGRNIQYF,TGTGCCAGTAGTATAGGTCGAGCAGGGCGAAACATTCAGTACTTC,TRBJ2-4,-,-,TRBV19
CASSPRTFGGEKLFF,TGCGCCAGCAGCCCTCGGACATTCGGGGGTGAAAAACTGTTTTTT,TRBJ1-4,-,-,TRBV4-1
CASSVEIGANSPLHF,TGTGCCAGCAGCGTAGAAATAGGGGCCAATTCACCCCTCCACTTT,TRBJ1-6,-,-,TRBV9
CASSQGDTEAFF,TGTGCCAGCAGCCAGGGGGACACTGAAGCTTTCTTT,TRBJ1-1,-,TRBD1,TRBV5-6
CASSQTGGSPLHF,TGCGCCAGCAGCCAAACAGGGGGATCACCCCTCCACTTT,TRBJ1-6,few,TRBD1,TRBV10-1
CASSNGQGSEAFF,TGTGCCAGCAGTAACGGACAGGGTTCTGAAGCTTTCTTT,TRBJ1-1,-,TRBD1,TRBV6-6